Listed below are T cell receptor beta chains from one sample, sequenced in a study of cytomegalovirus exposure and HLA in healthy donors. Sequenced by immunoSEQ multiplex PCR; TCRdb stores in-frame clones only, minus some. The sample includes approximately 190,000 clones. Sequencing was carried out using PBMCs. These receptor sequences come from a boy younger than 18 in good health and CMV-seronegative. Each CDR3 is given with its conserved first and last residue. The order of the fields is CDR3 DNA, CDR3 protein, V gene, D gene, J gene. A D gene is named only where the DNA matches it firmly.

CDR3 DNA: TGTGCCAGCAGTTACTCGACTAGCGGGGGGTACAATGAGCAGTTCTTC; CDR3 protein: CASSYSTSGGYNEQFF; V gene: TRBV6-5; D gene: TRBD2; J gene: TRBJ2-1
CDR3 DNA: TGTGCCAGCAGTTGGGACAGGGATTACGAGCAGTACTTC; CDR3 protein: CASSWDRDYEQYF; V gene: TRBV6-1; D gene: TRBD1; J gene: TRBJ2-7
CDR3 DNA: TGTGCCAGCAGCCCCCTGACAGGGGGCAGCACAGATACGCAGTATTTT; CDR3 protein: CASSPLTGGSTDTQYF; V gene: TRBV7-9; D gene: TRBD1; J gene: TRBJ2-3
CDR3 DNA: TGTGCCAGCAGCCCGAACAGAAATAATGAAAAACTGTTTTTT; CDR3 protein: CASSPNRNNEKLFF; V gene: TRBV11-2; D gene: .; J gene: TRBJ1-4
CDR3 DNA: TGTGCCAGCAGAGGTCTGGAGTCAGGGGGCAATCGGCCCCAGCATTTT; CDR3 protein: CASRGLESGGNRPQHF; V gene: TRBV2; D gene: TRBD1; J gene: TRBJ1-5
CDR3 DNA: TGTGCCAGTTCACTCTACCAAGAGACCCAGTACTTC; CDR3 protein: CASSLYQETQYF; V gene: TRBV7-2; D gene: .; J gene: TRBJ2-5
CDR3 DNA: TGTGCCAGTAGGTCGGCCCCCGGGGGGTCGCATGAGCAGTTCTTC; CDR3 protein: CASRSAPGGSHEQFF; V gene: TRBV19; D gene: TRBD2; J gene: TRBJ2-1
CDR3 DNA: TGCAGCGTTGATGGGACTAGCAGGCGAATGGGTGAGCAGTTCTTC; CDR3 protein: CSVDGTSRRMGEQFF; V gene: TRBV29-1; D gene: TRBD2; J gene: TRBJ2-1
CDR3 DNA: TGCGCCAGCAGTCTACAGGGGGCCCTGTTGGAGCAGTTCTTC; CDR3 protein: CASSLQGALLEQFF; V gene: TRBV23-1; D gene: TRBD1; J gene: TRBJ2-1
CDR3 DNA: TGTGCCAGCACTGGCCAGGGGAATGAAAAACTGTTTTTT; CDR3 protein: CASTGQGNEKLFF; V gene: TRBV2; D gene: .; J gene: TRBJ1-4
CDR3 DNA: TGCAGCGTTGTGCAGGGGGGCAATGAGCAGTTCTTC; CDR3 protein: CSVVQGGNEQFF; V gene: TRBV29-1; D gene: .; J gene: TRBJ2-1
CDR3 DNA: TGTGCCAGCAGCTTCGGGGGGCAGGCGAACACCGGGGAGCTGTTTTTT; CDR3 protein: CASSFGGQANTGELFF; V gene: TRBV11-2; D gene: .; J gene: TRBJ2-2
CDR3 DNA: TGCAGCGCCGAGGGGACAGCCTACAATGAGCAGTTCTTC; CDR3 protein: CSAEGTAYNEQFF; V gene: TRBV29-1; D gene: TRBD1; J gene: TRBJ2-1
CDR3 DNA: TGTGCCAGCAGAGAGTCTGGGAGAGAGACCCAGTACTTC; CDR3 protein: CASRESGRETQYF; V gene: TRBV28; D gene: .; J gene: TRBJ2-5
CDR3 DNA: TGTGCCTGGGACAGGGACGCCTACGAGCAGTACTTC; CDR3 protein: CAWDRDAYEQYF; V gene: TRBV30; D gene: TRBD1; J gene: TRBJ2-7
CDR3 DNA: TGTGCCAGCAAAACGGACATGAACACTGAAGCTTTCTTT; CDR3 protein: CASKTDMNTEAFF; V gene: TRBV6-5; D gene: .; J gene: TRBJ1-1
CDR3 DNA: TGTGCCACCCGTGGACAGGGTGGAACTGAAGCTTTCTTT; CDR3 protein: CATRGQGGTEAFF; V gene: TRBV6-5; D gene: TRBD1; J gene: TRBJ1-1
CDR3 DNA: TGTGCCAGCAGCTTACAGGCAGTCTGGGTCGGGGGCTACACCTTC; CDR3 protein: CASSLQAVWVGGYTF; V gene: TRBV5-5; D gene: .; J gene: TRBJ1-2
CDR3 DNA: TGCGCCAGCAGCCTCCCCCGACAGGGGGTAGGCACTGAAGCTTTCTTT; CDR3 protein: CASSLPRQGVGTEAFF; V gene: TRBV4-1; D gene: TRBD1; J gene: TRBJ1-1
CDR3 DNA: TGCGCCAGCAGCTTAACCCGGACAGGGCACAATGAGCAGTTCTTC; CDR3 protein: CASSLTRTGHNEQFF; V gene: TRBV5-1; D gene: TRBD1; J gene: TRBJ2-1
CDR3 DNA: TGTGCCAGCAGCGCGGGGACAGGGAAGACCTACGAGCAGTACTTC; CDR3 protein: CASSAGTGKTYEQYF; V gene: TRBV9; D gene: TRBD1; J gene: TRBJ2-7
CDR3 DNA: TGTGCCAGCAGCTTGTGGACAGCGGTGAACACTGAAGCTTTCTTT; CDR3 protein: CASSLWTAVNTEAFF; V gene: TRBV7-2; D gene: .; J gene: TRBJ1-1
CDR3 DNA: TGTGCCAGCAGCGTCGGTACCGGGGAGCTGTTTTTT; CDR3 protein: CASSVGTGELFF; V gene: TRBV2; D gene: .; J gene: TRBJ2-2
CDR3 DNA: TGCGCCAGCAGCTGGAACCGGGACAGGGGCCTTGTCACAGATACGCAGTATTTT; CDR3 protein: CASSWNRDRGLVTDTQYF; V gene: TRBV5-1; D gene: TRBD1; J gene: TRBJ2-3
CDR3 DNA: TGTGCCAGCAGCGTAGACAGGTTGAATGAGCAGTTCTTC; CDR3 protein: CASSVDRLNEQFF; V gene: TRBV9; D gene: .; J gene: TRBJ2-1
CDR3 DNA: TGTGCCAGTAGTTTTTTACAGGGGAATAATGAAAAACTGTTTTTT; CDR3 protein: CASSFLQGNNEKLFF; V gene: TRBV19; D gene: TRBD1; J gene: TRBJ1-4
CDR3 DNA: TGTGCCAGCACCCGGACAGATGGAAACACCATATATTTT; CDR3 protein: CASTRTDGNTIYF; V gene: TRBV6-1; D gene: .; J gene: TRBJ1-3
CDR3 DNA: TGTGCCAGCAGTTTTTGGGACAGGGTCATCAATAATTCACCCCTCCACTTT; CDR3 protein: CASSFWDRVINNSPLHF; V gene: TRBV28; D gene: TRBD1; J gene: TRBJ1-6
CDR3 DNA: TGTGCCAGCGAGACAGGGGGGCACAATGAGCAGTTCTTC; CDR3 protein: CASETGGHNEQFF; V gene: TRBV6-6; D gene: TRBD1; J gene: TRBJ2-1
CDR3 DNA: TGTGCCAGCAGCTCCCGTCCCCACGAGGCCTACGAGCAGTACTTC; CDR3 protein: CASSSRPHEAYEQYF; V gene: TRBV7-6; D gene: .; J gene: TRBJ2-7
CDR3 DNA: TGTGCCAGCAGCTTGGTTCGTCGGAGGGCCTACTCGCATGGCTACACCTTC; CDR3 protein: CASSLVRRRAYSHGYTF; V gene: TRBV5-6; D gene: .; J gene: TRBJ1-2
CDR3 DNA: TGTGCCAGCAGCCTGGCGGGGGGTAGGGCAGATACGCAGTATTTT; CDR3 protein: CASSLAGGRADTQYF; V gene: TRBV6-1; D gene: TRBD2; J gene: TRBJ2-3
CDR3 DNA: TGTGCCAGCAGCTTGACAGCTTCTAGGGAGCAGTACTTC; CDR3 protein: CASSLTASREQYF; V gene: TRBV27; D gene: .; J gene: TRBJ2-7
CDR3 DNA: TGTGCCAGCAGCATCATAGCGGGGGGGCCGCGGGCGCAGTATTTT; CDR3 protein: CASSIIAGGPRAQYF; V gene: TRBV6-5; D gene: TRBD2; J gene: TRBJ2-3
CDR3 DNA: TGTGCCAGCAGCTTACTAGCGGGGACCCCAAACACAGATACGCAGTATTTT; CDR3 protein: CASSLLAGTPNTDTQYF; V gene: TRBV5-5; D gene: TRBD2; J gene: TRBJ2-3
CDR3 DNA: TGCGCCAGCAGCCAATTACCGGCAGGTTTCGGGGAGCTGTTTTTT; CDR3 protein: CASSQLPAGFGELFF; V gene: TRBV4-1; D gene: .; J gene: TRBJ2-2
CDR3 DNA: TGTGCCAGCAGCGTAGCCCCTTTCACAGATACGCAGTATTTT; CDR3 protein: CASSVAPFTDTQYF; V gene: TRBV9; D gene: .; J gene: TRBJ2-3
CDR3 DNA: TGTGCCAGCTCGGCAGGTGGGACAAGTGCTGAAGCTTTCTTT; CDR3 protein: CASSAGGTSAEAFF; V gene: TRBV18; D gene: .; J gene: TRBJ1-1
CDR3 DNA: TGTGCCTGGAGTGCGACCCGGACAGGGAGCCGTACAACTAATGAAAAACTGTTTTTT; CDR3 protein: CAWSATRTGSRTTNEKLFF; V gene: TRBV30; D gene: TRBD1; J gene: TRBJ1-4
CDR3 DNA: TGCGCCAGCACCCTTGGGGACTTCACAGATACGCAGTATTTT; CDR3 protein: CASTLGDFTDTQYF; V gene: TRBV5-1; D gene: .; J gene: TRBJ2-3
CDR3 DNA: TGTGCCAGCAGCAAATTGGGGACAGGGAAGAATCAGCCCCAGCATTTT; CDR3 protein: CASSKLGTGKNQPQHF; V gene: TRBV21-1; D gene: .; J gene: TRBJ1-5
CDR3 DNA: TGTGCCAGCAGGTTGGGACAGGGAGGCACTGAAGCTTTCTTT; CDR3 protein: CASRLGQGGTEAFF; V gene: TRBV6-5; D gene: TRBD1; J gene: TRBJ1-1
CDR3 DNA: TGTGCCAGCAGCCTAGGGGCCCGACAGGGCCCCACCGGGGAGCTGTTTTTT; CDR3 protein: CASSLGARQGPTGELFF; V gene: TRBV7-9; D gene: TRBD1; J gene: TRBJ2-2
CDR3 DNA: TGTGCCAGCAGCTTAGAGACAGTATACAATGAGCAGTTCTTC; CDR3 protein: CASSLETVYNEQFF; V gene: TRBV7-9; D gene: .; J gene: TRBJ2-1
CDR3 DNA: TGTGCCAGTGGGACAGTGAACACTGAAGCTTTCTTT; CDR3 protein: CASGTVNTEAFF; V gene: TRBV6-1; D gene: TRBD1; J gene: TRBJ1-1
CDR3 DNA: TGTGCCAGCTCACCAGGGACAGGGGGCAATCAGCCCCAGCATTTT; CDR3 protein: CASSPGTGGNQPQHF; V gene: TRBV18; D gene: TRBD1; J gene: TRBJ1-5
CDR3 DNA: TGTGCCAGCAGTCCTAAGACAGGGTGGTTAAACTACGAGCAGTACTTC; CDR3 protein: CASSPKTGWLNYEQYF; V gene: TRBV11-2; D gene: TRBD1; J gene: TRBJ2-7
CDR3 DNA: TGTGCCAGCAGCGTAGAAGGCGGGGGGATCTACAATGAGCAGTTCTTC; CDR3 protein: CASSVEGGGIYNEQFF; V gene: TRBV9; D gene: TRBD2; J gene: TRBJ2-1
CDR3 DNA: TGTGCCAGCTCACCAGTGTCCTATGAGCAGTTCTTC; CDR3 protein: CASSPVSYEQFF; V gene: TRBV18; D gene: .; J gene: TRBJ2-1
CDR3 DNA: TGTGCCAGCAGGGGACAGGGTCGGGGGAACTATGGCTACACCTTC; CDR3 protein: CASRGQGRGNYGYTF; V gene: TRBV6-1; D gene: TRBD1; J gene: TRBJ1-2
CDR3 DNA: TGTGCCAGCAGGAGGCTGGCAGCCGGGGGGGTATACAATGAGCAGTTCTTC; CDR3 protein: CASRRLAAGGVYNEQFF; V gene: TRBV2; D gene: TRBD2; J gene: TRBJ2-1
CDR3 DNA: TGTGCCAGCAGCCAACTTAGCGGGGGGGCCGCCACAGATACGCAGTATTTT; CDR3 protein: CASSQLSGGAATDTQYF; V gene: TRBV4-2; D gene: TRBD2; J gene: TRBJ2-3
CDR3 DNA: TGTGCCAGCAGTGGAATAGGGGGAAATGAGCAGTTCTTC; CDR3 protein: CASSGIGGNEQFF; V gene: TRBV6-5; D gene: .; J gene: TRBJ2-1
CDR3 DNA: TGTGCCAGCAGTTTATCGGTGCCGACTAGCCCTAGCGAGCAGTACTTC; CDR3 protein: CASSLSVPTSPSEQYF; V gene: TRBV27; D gene: TRBD2; J gene: TRBJ2-7
CDR3 DNA: TGTGCCAGCAGTTACTCCCCAGGGAATGAGCAGTTCTTC; CDR3 protein: CASSYSPGNEQFF; V gene: TRBV6-5; D gene: .; J gene: TRBJ2-1
CDR3 DNA: TGTGCCAGCAGCGAATGGACAGGTTCTAATGAAAAACTGTTTTTT; CDR3 protein: CASSEWTGSNEKLFF; V gene: TRBV2; D gene: TRBD1; J gene: TRBJ1-4
CDR3 DNA: TGTGCCTGGGATAGCGGGGTTAACACAGATACGCAGTATTTT; CDR3 protein: CAWDSGVNTDTQYF; V gene: TRBV30; D gene: TRBD2; J gene: TRBJ2-3
CDR3 DNA: TGTGCCAGCAGTGACAGGGTCGACCCGGGGCCCCAGCATTTT; CDR3 protein: CASSDRVDPGPQHF; V gene: TRBV2; D gene: .; J gene: TRBJ1-5
CDR3 DNA: TGTGCCAGCAGCATCGGGACTAGCGGGGGGGATGAGCAGTTCTTC; CDR3 protein: CASSIGTSGGDEQFF; V gene: TRBV21-1; D gene: .; J gene: TRBJ2-1